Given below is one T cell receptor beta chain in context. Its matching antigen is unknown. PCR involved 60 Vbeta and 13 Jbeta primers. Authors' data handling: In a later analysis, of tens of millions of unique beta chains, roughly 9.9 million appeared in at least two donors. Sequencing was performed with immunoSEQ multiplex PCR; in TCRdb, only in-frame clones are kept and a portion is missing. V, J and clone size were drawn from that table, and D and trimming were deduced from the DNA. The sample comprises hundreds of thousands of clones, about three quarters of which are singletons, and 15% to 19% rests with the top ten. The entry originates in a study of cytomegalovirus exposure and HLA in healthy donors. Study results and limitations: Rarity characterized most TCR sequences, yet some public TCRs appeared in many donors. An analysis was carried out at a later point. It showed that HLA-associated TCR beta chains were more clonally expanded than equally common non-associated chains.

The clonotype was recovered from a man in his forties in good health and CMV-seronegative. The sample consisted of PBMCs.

The CDR3 region is CASRYKDSYEQYF. In nucleotides, the CDR3 is TGCGCCAGCAGGTATAAAGACAGTTACGAGCAGTACTTC. The chain combines TRBV5-1 with TRBJ2-7, with D possibly being TRBD1 (5 bases). Trimming removed 5 bases at V and 4 bases at J, with 13 bases between. The V gene's germline CDR1 is SGHRS and CDR2 YFSETQ. The CDR3 runs to 13 residues.